This note documents a single T cell receptor (beta chain) sequence. This CDR3 has 18 residues. Trimming took 5 bases from V and 3 from J, leaving 26 bases between them. Germline CDR1 WNHNN, CDR2 SYGVQD (reference sequence). The data originate from a study of blood T cell repertoires in COVID-19. Sequenced by immunoSEQ multiplex PCR; TCRdb stores in-frame clones only, minus some. The table lists approximately 110,000 clones, less than 75% of them singletons. The sample taken for sequencing was peripheral blood. This receptor was identified in a human donor with acute or convalescent COVID-19. The donor label of this sample is uncertain. The chain combines TRBV10-1 with TRBJ2-7, with D tentatively TRBD1 (6 bases). The CDR3 nucleotides are TGCGCCAGCAGTCCCGGGACAAGGCGACCAGGTTGTCTCTACGAGCAGTACGTC. The encoded protein is CASSPGTRRPGCLYEQYV.